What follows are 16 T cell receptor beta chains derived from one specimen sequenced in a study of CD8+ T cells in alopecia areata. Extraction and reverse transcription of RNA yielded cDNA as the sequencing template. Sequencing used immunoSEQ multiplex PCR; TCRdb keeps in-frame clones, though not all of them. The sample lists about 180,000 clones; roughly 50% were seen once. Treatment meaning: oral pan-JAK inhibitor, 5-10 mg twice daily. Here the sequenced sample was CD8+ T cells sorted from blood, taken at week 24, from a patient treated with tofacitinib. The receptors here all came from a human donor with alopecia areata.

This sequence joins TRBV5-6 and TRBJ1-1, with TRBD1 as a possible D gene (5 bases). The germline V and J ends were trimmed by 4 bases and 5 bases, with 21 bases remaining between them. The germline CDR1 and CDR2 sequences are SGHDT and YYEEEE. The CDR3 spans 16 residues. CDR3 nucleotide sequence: TGTGCCAGCAGCCCGGAGGTAGCAGGGATTGGTACTGAAGCTTTCTTT. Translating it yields CASSPEVAGIGTEAFF.

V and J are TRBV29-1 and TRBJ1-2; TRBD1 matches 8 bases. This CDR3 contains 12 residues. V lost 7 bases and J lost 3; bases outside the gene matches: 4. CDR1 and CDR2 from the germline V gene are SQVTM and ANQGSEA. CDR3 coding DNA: TGCAGCGGGCTGACAGGGGACTATGGCTACACCTTC. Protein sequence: CSGLTGDYGYTF.

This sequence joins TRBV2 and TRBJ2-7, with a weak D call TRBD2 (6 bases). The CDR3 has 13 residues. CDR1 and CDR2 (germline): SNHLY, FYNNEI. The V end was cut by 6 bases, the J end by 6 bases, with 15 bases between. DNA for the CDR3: TGTGCCAGCAGCCCCTCCGGGAGAGTCGAGCAGTACTTC. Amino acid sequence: CASSPSGRVEQYF.

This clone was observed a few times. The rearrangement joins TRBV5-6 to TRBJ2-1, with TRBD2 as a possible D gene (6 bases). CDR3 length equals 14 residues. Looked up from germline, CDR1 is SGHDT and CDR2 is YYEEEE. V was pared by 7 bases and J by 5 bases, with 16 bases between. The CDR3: CASFWGGLHNEQFF. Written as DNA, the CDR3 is TGTGCCAGCTTCTGGGGAGGTCTACACAATGAGCAGTTCTTC.

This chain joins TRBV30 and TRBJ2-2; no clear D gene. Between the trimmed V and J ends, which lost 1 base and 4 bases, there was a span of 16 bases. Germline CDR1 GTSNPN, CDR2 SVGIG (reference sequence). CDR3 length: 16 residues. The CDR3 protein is CAWSARHQNPTGELFF. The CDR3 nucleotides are TGTGCCTGGAGTGCCCGGCATCAGAATCCCACCGGGGAGCTGTTTTTT.

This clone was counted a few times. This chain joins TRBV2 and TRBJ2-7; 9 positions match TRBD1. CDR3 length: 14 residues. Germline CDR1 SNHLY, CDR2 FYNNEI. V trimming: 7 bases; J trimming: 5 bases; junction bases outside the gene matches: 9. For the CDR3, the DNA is TGTGCCAGCACCCGCGCGAGGACAGGGGACGAGCAGTACTTC. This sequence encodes CASTRARTGDEQYF.

CDR3: CASSSLGLGETQYF. The CDR3 DNA sequence: TGTGCCAGCAGTTCCCTCGGTCTGGGAGAGACCCAGTACTTC. The gene calls are TRBV6-1 and TRBJ2-5; D gene uncertain. CDR1 and CDR2 (germline): MNHNS, SASEGT. The CDR3 length is 14 residues. Trimming took off 5 bases at V and 4 bases at J, with 14 bases between the two ends.

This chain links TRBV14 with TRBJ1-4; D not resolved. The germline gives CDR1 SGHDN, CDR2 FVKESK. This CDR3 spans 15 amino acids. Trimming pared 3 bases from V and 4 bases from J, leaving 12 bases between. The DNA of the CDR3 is TGTGCCAGCAGCCAGGAGTCGGTTTTTAATGAAAAACTGTTTTTT. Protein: CASSQESVFNEKLFF.

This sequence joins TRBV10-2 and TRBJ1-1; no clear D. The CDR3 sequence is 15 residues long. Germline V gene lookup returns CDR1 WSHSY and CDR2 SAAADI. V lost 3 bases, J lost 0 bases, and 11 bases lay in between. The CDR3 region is CASSDDPILNTEAFF. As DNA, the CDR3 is TGCGCCAGCAGTGACGATCCGATCCTGAACACTGAAGCTTTCTTT.

The CDR3 DNA sequence: TGTGCCAGCAGTGAAGCGCGGACAGGGGGTACCTATGGCTACACCTTC. Translated: CASSEARTGGTYGYTF. J is TRBJ1-2 and V is TRBV2; 10 bases map to TRBD1. Germline CDR1 reads SNHLY; CDR2 reads FYNNEI. Trimming took 0 bases from V and 4 from J; bases not matched to a gene: 5. There are 16 residues in the CDR3.

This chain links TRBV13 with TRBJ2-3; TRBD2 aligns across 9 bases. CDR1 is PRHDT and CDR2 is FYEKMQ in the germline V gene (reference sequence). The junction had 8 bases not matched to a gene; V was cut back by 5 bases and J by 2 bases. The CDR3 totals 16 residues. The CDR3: CASSASSGGPTDTQYF. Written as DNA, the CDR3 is TGTGCCAGCAGCGCATCGAGCGGGGGGCCCACAGATACGCAGTATTTT.

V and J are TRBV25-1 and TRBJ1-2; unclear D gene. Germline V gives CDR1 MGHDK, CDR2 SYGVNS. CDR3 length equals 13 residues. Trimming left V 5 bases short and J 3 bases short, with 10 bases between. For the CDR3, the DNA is TGTGCCAGCAGTATCCGTGTGGACTATGGCTACACCTTC. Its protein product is CASSIRVDYGYTF.

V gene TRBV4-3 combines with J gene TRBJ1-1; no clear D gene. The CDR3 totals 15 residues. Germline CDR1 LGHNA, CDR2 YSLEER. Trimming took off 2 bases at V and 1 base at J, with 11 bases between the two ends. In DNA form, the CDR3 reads TGCGCCAGCAGCCAATGGAGGGAGACGAACACTGAAGCTTTCTTT. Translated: CASSQWRETNTEAFF.

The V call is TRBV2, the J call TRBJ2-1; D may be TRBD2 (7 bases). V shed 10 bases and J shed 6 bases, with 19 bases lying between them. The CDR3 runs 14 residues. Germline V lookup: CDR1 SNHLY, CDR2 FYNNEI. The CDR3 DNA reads TGTGCCACCGGGGTGAGGGAGGGGGGCAATGAGCAGTTCTTC. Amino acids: CATGVREGGNEQFF. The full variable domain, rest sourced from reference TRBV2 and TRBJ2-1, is EPEVTQTPSHQVTQMGQEVILRCVPISNHLYFYWYRQILGQKVEFLVSFYNNEISEKSEIFDDQFSVERPDGSNFTLKIRSTKLEDSAMYFCATGVREGGNEQFFGPGTRLTVL.

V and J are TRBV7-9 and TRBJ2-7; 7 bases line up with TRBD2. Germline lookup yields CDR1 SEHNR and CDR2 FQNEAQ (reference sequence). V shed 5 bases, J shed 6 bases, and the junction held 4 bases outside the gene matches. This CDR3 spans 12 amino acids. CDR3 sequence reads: CASSPGGIEQYF. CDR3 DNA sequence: TGTGCCAGCAGCCCCGGGGGGATCGAGCAGTACTTC.

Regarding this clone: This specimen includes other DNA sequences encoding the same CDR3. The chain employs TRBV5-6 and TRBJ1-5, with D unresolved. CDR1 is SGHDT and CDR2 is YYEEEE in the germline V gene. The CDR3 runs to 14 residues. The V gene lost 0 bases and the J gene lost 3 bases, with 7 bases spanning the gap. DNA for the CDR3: TGTGCCAGCAGCTTGGCAGGAAACAATCAGCCCCAGCATTTT. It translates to CASSLAGNNQPQHF.